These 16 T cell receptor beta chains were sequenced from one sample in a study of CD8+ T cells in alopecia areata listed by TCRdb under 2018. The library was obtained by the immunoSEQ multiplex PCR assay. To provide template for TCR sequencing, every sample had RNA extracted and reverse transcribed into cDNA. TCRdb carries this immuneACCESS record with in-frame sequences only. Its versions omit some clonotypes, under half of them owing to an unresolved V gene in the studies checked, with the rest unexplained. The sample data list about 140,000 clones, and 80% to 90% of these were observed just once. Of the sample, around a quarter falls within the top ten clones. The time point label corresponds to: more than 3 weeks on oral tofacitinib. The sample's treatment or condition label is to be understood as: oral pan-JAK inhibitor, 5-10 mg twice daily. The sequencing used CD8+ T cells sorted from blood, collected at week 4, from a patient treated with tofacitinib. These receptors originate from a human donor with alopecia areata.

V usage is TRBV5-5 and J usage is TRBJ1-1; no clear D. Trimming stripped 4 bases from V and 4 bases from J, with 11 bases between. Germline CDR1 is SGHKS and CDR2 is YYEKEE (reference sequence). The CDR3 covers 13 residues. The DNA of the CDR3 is TGTGCCAGCAGCCTAAGGGAGGGCACTGAAGCTTTCTTT. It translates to CASSLREGTEAFF.

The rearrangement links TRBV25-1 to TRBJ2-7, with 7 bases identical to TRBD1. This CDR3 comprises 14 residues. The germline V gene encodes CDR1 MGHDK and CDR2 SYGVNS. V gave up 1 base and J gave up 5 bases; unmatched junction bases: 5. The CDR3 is CASSEWDSFDEQYF. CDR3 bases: TGTGCCAGCAGTGAATGGGACAGTTTCGACGAGCAGTACTTC.

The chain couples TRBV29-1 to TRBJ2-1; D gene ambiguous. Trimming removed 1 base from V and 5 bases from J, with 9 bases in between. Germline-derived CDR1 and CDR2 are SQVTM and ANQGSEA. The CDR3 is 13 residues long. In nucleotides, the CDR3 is TGCAGCGTTGAAGGGTTTACTGACAATGAGCAGTTCTTC. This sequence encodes CSVEGFTDNEQFF.

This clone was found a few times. Here the CDR3 reads CASSVEGGRSYEQYF. The CDR3 region has the DNA TGTGCCAGCAGCGTAGAGGGAGGCCGCTCCTACGAGCAGTACTTC. The J gene is TRBJ2-5, the V gene TRBV9; weak D call: TRBD2 (6 bases). TRBJ2-7 explains the end of the DNA better; the J call may be wrong. The length of the CDR3 is 15 residues. Germline V CDR1 and CDR2: SGDLS, YYNGEE.

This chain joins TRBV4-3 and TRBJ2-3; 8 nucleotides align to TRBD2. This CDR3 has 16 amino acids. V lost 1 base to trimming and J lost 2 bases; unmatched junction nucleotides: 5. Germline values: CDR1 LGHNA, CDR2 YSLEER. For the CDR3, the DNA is TGCGCCAGCAGCCAAGCGGGCGGGGGGTTCACAGATACGCAGTATTTT. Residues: CASSQAGGGFTDTQYF.

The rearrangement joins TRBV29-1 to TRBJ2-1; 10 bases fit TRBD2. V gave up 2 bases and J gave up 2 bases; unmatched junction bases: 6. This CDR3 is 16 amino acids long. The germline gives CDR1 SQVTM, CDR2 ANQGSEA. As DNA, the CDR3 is TGCAGCGTTGAACTCAGGCTAGCGGGGGCCTACAATGAGCAGTTCTTC. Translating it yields CSVELRLAGAYNEQFF.

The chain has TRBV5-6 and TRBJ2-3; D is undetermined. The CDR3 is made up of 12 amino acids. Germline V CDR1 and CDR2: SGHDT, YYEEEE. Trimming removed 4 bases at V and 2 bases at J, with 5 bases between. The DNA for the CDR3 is TGTGCCAGCAGCGACAACACAGATACGCAGTATTTT. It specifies CASSDNTDTQYF.

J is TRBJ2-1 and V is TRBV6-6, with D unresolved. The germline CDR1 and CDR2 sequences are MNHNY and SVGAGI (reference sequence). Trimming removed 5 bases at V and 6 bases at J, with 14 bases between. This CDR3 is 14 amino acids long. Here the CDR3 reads CASSLLSAVNEQFF. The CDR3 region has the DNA TGTGCCAGCAGTCTACTGTCCGCGGTCAATGAGCAGTTCTTC.

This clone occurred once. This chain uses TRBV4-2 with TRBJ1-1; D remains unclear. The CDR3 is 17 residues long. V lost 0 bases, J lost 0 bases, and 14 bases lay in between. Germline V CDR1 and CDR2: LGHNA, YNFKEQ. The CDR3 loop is CASSQERDLPMNTEAFF. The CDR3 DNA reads TGTGCCAGCAGCCAAGAAAGGGATTTACCTATGAACACTGAAGCTTTCTTT.

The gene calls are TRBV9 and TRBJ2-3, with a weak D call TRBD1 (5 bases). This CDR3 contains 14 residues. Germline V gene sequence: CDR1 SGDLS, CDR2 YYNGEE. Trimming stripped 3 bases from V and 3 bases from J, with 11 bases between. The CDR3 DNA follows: TGTGCCAGCAGCGCGGAACGACAGACAGATACGCAGTATTTT. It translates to CASSAERQTDTQYF.

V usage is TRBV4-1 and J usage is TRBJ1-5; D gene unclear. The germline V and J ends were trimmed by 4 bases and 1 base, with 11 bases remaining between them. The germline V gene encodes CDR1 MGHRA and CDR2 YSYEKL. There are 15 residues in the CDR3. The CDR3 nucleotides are TGCGCCAGCAGCCGGGGAGTAGGGAGCAATCAGCCCCAGCATTTT. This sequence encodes CASSRGVGSNQPQHF.

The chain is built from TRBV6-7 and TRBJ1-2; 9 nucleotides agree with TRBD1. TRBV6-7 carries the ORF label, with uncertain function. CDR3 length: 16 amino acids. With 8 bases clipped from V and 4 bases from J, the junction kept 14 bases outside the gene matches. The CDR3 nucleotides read TGTGCCAGCCGCAAAGGGACAGGGCCCTATAGCTATGGCTACACCTTC. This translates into CASRKGTGPYSYGYTF.

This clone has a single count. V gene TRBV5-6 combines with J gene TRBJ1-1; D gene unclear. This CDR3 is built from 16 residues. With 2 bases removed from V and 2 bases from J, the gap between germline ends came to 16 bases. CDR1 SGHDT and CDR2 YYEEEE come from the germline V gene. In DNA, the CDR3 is TGTGCCAGCAGCTTTCACAAAGACACCAGTAACACTGAAGCTTTCTTT. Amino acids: CASSFHKDTSNTEAFF.

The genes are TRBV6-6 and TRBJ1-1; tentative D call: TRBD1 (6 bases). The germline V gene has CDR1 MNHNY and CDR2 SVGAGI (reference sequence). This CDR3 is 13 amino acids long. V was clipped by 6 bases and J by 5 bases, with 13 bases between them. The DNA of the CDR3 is TGTGCCAGCAGCATTGCAGGGGCAACTGAAGCTTTCTTT. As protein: CASSIAGATEAFF.

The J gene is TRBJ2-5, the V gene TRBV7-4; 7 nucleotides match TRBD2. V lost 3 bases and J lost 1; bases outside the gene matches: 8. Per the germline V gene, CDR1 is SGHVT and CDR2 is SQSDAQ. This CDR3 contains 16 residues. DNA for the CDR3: TGTGCCAGCAGCTTTTTAGCTAGCGGCCTCCAAGAGACCCAGTACTTC. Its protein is CASSFLASGLQETQYF. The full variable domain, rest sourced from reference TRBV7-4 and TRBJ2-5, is GAGVSQSPRYKVAKRGRDVALRCDSISGHVTLYWYRQTLGQGSEVLTYSQSDAQRDKSGRPSGRFSAERPERSVSTLKIQRTEQGDSAVYLCASSFLASGLQETQYFGPGTRLLVL.

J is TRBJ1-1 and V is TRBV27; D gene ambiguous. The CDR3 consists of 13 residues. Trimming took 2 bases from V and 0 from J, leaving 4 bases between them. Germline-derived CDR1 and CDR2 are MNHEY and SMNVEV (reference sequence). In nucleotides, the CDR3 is TGTGCCAGCAGTTTAAACATGAACACTGAAGCTTTCTTT. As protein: CASSLNMNTEAFF.